This T cell receptor (beta chain) was sequenced during a study of blood T cell repertoires in COVID-19. On the study more broadly: Italy, Spain and the United States were the sources of the convalescent and acute COVID-19 samples. PBMCs, B-cell-depleted T cells, or T cells provided the cDNA or gDNA that made up the material.

Original methodology: Reference gene primers were amplified, and this amplification served to estimate nucleated cell counts. Sequenced by immunoSEQ multiplex PCR; TCRdb stores in-frame clones only, minus some. That table supplies the V and J calls and clone size; D and trimming were determined from the DNA. This sample yields some 60,000 clones, of which around 84% are seen a single time; more than 1% belongs to the top ten. The CDR3 covers 14 residues. J gave up 0 bases and V 4 bases, and 2 bases lay outside the gene matches. Per germline, CDR1 MNHEY and CDR2 SVGEGT. The rearrangement uses TRBV6-2 or TRBV6-3 and TRBJ1-1; 7 bases fit TRBD1. Specimen: peripheral blood. This TCR derives from a man between 70 and 80 years old with acute or convalescent COVID-19. CDR3 sequence reads: CASSSQGVNTEAFF. CDR3 coding DNA: TGTGCCAGCAGTTCTCAGGGGGTGAACACTGAAGCTTTCTTT.